One and the same sample provided the 25 T cell receptor beta chains below, sequenced in a study of T cell responses to AZD1222 COVID-19 vaccine. The repertoire was sequenced with immunoSEQ multiplex PCR; TCRdb's copy has only in-frame clones and lacks some. This sample carries some 110,000 clones, about nine tenths of them seen once, and the ten largest clones take 4.4%. The sequencing here drew on peripheral blood, taken on day 0 of AZD1222 vaccination. The receptors derive from an adult in good health.

This sequence joins TRBV9 and TRBJ2-2, with TRBD1 identical over 9 bases. CDR3 length: 15 amino acids. The V and J ends lost 4 bases and 4 bases, in that order; junction bases with no gene match: 5. The germline V gene has CDR1 SGDLS and CDR2 YYNGEE. The CDR3 coding sequence is TGTGCCAGCAGCTTCCGGGACAGGGCCACCGGGGAGCTGTTTTTT. This codes for CASSFRDRATGELFF.

The chain links TRBV19 to TRBJ2-7; 10 bases match TRBD1. Germline values: CDR1 LNHDA, CDR2 SQIVND (reference sequence). The CDR3 spans 16 residues. J lost 2 bases, V lost 7 bases, and 11 bases had no gene match. The CDR3 spells CASTRRQGANAYEQYF. CDR3 bases: TGTGCCAGTACGAGGAGACAGGGGGCAAATGCCTACGAGCAGTACTTC.

The J gene is TRBJ1-4, the V gene TRBV9, with D uncertain. The V and J ends lost 4 bases and 3 bases respectively, with 13 bases between them. Per germline, CDR1 SGDLS and CDR2 YYNGEE. The CDR3 is 15 residues long. The CDR3 DNA sequence: TGTGCCAGCAGCCCCACGGGGAGGGCTAATGAAAAACTGTTTTTT. Protein sequence: CASSPTGRANEKLFF. The full variable domain, its missing parts supplied by reference TRBV9 and TRBJ1-4, is DSGVTQTPKHLITATGQRVTLRCSPRSGDLSVYWYQQSLDQGLQFLIQYYNGEERAKGNILERFSAQQFPDLHSELNLSSLELGDSALYFCASSPTGRANEKLFFGSGTQLSVL.

The V and J genes are TRBV5-4 and TRBJ1-1, with D unresolved. Trimming removed 0 bases at V and 1 base at J, with 7 bases between. Germline CDR1 SGHNT, CDR2 YYREEE (reference sequence). The CDR3 extends over 14 amino acids. In DNA form, the CDR3 reads TGTGCCAGCAGCTTGGGACACCAGAACACTGAAGCTTTCTTT. It yields the protein CASSLGHQNTEAFF.

The V call is TRBV27, the J call TRBJ1-2; 8 nucleotides align to TRBD1. J was trimmed by 6 bases and V by 5 bases; bases with no gene match: 14. The CDR3 loop spans 16 amino acids. Germline V CDR1 and CDR2: MNHEY, SMNVEV (reference sequence). The DNA for the CDR3 is TGTGCCAGCAGTCCGACGCCTCCTAGGACAGGGAATGGCTACACCTTC. Translated, it gives CASSPTPPRTGNGYTF.

V is TRBV28 and J is TRBJ1-1; no definite D call. This CDR3 region has 13 residues. From germline, CDR1 is MDHEN and CDR2 SYDVKM. V was pared by 6 bases and J by 11 bases, with 19 bases between. The CDR3 region has the DNA TGTGCCAGCAGCCTGGGGTACAGAGCCGGGGCTTTCTTT. Its translation: CASSLGYRAGAFF. The complete variable domain, with remaining parts taken from reference TRBV28 and TRBJ1-1, reads DVKVTQSSRYLVKRTGEKVFLECVQDMDHENMFWYRQDPGLGLRLIYFSYDVKMKEKGDIPEGYSVSREKKERFSLILESASTNQTSMYLCASSLGYRAGAFFGQGTRLTVV.

This clone occurred once. The rearrangement links TRBV24-1 to TRBJ2-3; TRBD2 matches 8 bases. Germline trimming cut 3 bases from V and 6 bases from J; bases unmatched to any gene: 7. CDR3 length: 15 residues. Germline values: CDR1 KGHDR, CDR2 SFDVKD. CDR3 sequence (DNA): TGTGCCACCAGTGATACGGGACTAGGACGGGATACGCAGTATTTT. Its translation: CATSDTGLGRDTQYF.

This chain uses TRBV24-1 with TRBJ1-2; the match to TRBD1 covers 7 bases. J gave up 7 bases and V 0 bases, and 4 bases lay outside the gene matches. The CDR3 is 14 residues long. From germline, CDR1 is KGHDR and CDR2 SFDVKD. This CDR3 reads CATSDLDRASGYTF. DNA for the CDR3: TGTGCCACCAGTGATTTGGACAGGGCCTCTGGCTACACCTTC.

The chain combines TRBV25-1 with TRBJ2-1; possibly TRBD1 for D (5 bases). The CDR3 contains 16 residues. Trimming removed 3 bases at V and 1 base at J, with 13 bases between. Germline V lookup: CDR1 MGHDK, CDR2 SYGVNS. The chain's CDR3 is CASSDPGSSSYNEQFF. The DNA for the CDR3 is TGTGCCAGCAGTGACCCAGGGTCGTCGTCCTACAATGAGCAGTTCTTC.

The gene calls are TRBV7-9 and TRBJ2-3; no clear D gene. V shed 5 bases and J shed 4 bases, with 10 bases lying between them. The CDR3 length is 13 residues. CDR1 SEHNR and CDR2 FQNEAQ come from the germline V gene (reference sequence). DNA for the CDR3: TGTGCCAGCAGCCCAAGTGTCGCAGATACGCAGTATTTT. This encodes CASSPSVADTQYF.

The CDR3 nucleotides are TGTGCCAGCAGTTTAGAGCCGGCTCACTATGGCTACACCTTC. It is translated as CASSLEPAHYGYTF. The chain has TRBV28 and TRBJ1-2; D unresolved. CDR3 length: 14 amino acids. The V and J ends lost 2 bases and 3 bases respectively, with 10 bases between them. CDR1 and CDR2 from the germline V gene are MDHEN and SYDVKM.

The rearrangement links TRBV30 to TRBJ2-7; D could derive from TRBD1 or TRBD2 (5 bases each). The CDR3 length is 12 residues. Germline V CDR1 and CDR2: GTSNPN, SVGIG (reference sequence). V lost 3 bases and J lost 3, with 9 bases in between. The DNA of the CDR3 is TGTGCCTGGAGGTCAGGGAGCTACGAGCAGTACTTC. It is translated as CAWRSGSYEQYF.

The chain combines TRBV11-2 with TRBJ2-7; D possibly matches TRBD1 or TRBD2 (5 bases each). Germline V gene sequence: CDR1 SGHAT, CDR2 FQNNGV. The CDR3 loop spans 16 amino acids. V lost 5 bases to trimming and J lost 0 bases, with 17 bases between them. This chain's CDR3 is CASSLYGPGSSYEQYF. CDR3 sequence (DNA): TGTGCCAGCAGCCTATACGGGCCAGGGAGCTCCTACGAGCAGTACTTC. The full variable domain, rest sourced from reference TRBV11-2 and TRBJ2-7, is EAGVAQSPRYKIIEKRQSVAFWCNPISGHATLYWYQQILGQGPKLLIQFQNNGVVDDSQLPKDRFSAERLKGVDSTLKIQPAKLEDSAVYLCASSLYGPGSSYEQYFGPGTRLTVT.

The chain links TRBV30 to TRBJ2-2; maybe TRBD2 (6 bases). The CDR3 loop spans 14 amino acids. The germline gives CDR1 GTSNPN, CDR2 SVGIG (reference sequence). The V end lost 2 bases, the J end lost 4 bases, and 11 bases lay between the germline ends. The CDR3 bases are TGTGCCTGGAGTCGACTAGTTGGCACCGGGGAGCTGTTTTTT. Encoded protein: CAWSRLVGTGELFF.

This clone has only one observation. The rearrangement joins TRBV27 to TRBJ2-7; a weak D match, TRBD1 (7 bases). Germline V gene sequence: CDR1 MNHEY, CDR2 SMNVEV (reference sequence). V lost 5 bases, J lost 2 bases, and 13 bases lay in between. The CDR3 totals 14 residues. The CDR3, as DNA: TGTGCCAGCAGTCCCCGCGGGACAGCCTACGAGCAGTACTTC. This sequence encodes CASSPRGTAYEQYF.

The chain recombines TRBV30 with TRBJ1-5; 7 bases fit TRBD1. The germline gives CDR1 GTSNPN, CDR2 SVGIG (reference sequence). The CDR3 spans 13 residues. The ends lost 4 bases at V and 4 bases at J; junction bases unmatched: 4. The CDR3 sequence is CAWTAGGNQPQHF. CDR3 bases: TGTGCCTGGACGGCAGGGGGGAATCAGCCCCAGCATTTT.

The J gene is TRBJ1-1, the V gene TRBV6-2 or TRBV6-3; 7 bases align to TRBD1. The CDR3 covers 13 residues. V lost 6 bases, J lost 3 bases, and 4 bases stayed unmatched. Germline values: CDR1 MNHEY, CDR2 SVGEGT. CDR3 sequence: CASSFDRDTEAFF. CDR3 in DNA: TGTGCCAGCAGCTTCGACAGGGACACTGAAGCTTTCTTT.

This rearrangement joins TRBV19 to TRBJ1-2; unclear D gene. The CDR3 sequence is 13 residues long. V was cut by 4 bases and J by 3 bases, with 9 bases left in between. Germline V CDR1 and CDR2: LNHDA, SQIVND (reference sequence). The CDR3 sequence is CASSTPFDYGYTF. CDR3 DNA sequence: TGTGCCAGTAGTACCCCGTTCGACTATGGCTACACCTTC. The full variable domain, in which reference TRBV19 and TRBJ1-2 provide the parts outside the CDR3, is DGGITQSPKYLFRKEGQNVTLSCEQNLNHDAMYWYRQDPGQGLRLIYYSQIVNDFQKGDIAEGYSVSREKKESFPLTVTSAQKNPTAFYLCASSTPFDYGYTFGSGTRLTVV.

V gene TRBV11-3 combines with J gene TRBJ2-1; 12 bases map to TRBD2. V lost 0 bases, J lost 7 bases, and 10 bases stayed unmatched. CDR1 SGHNT and CDR2 YENEEA come from the germline V gene. The CDR3 loop spans 18 amino acids. The DNA of the CDR3 is TGTGCCAGCAGCTTAGATAGGGCTAGCGGGGGGGCCGGAAATGAGCAGTTCTTC. This encodes CASSLDRASGGAGNEQFF. Variable domain in full (rest from reference TRBV11-3 and TRBJ2-1): EAGVVQSPRYKIIEKKQPVAFWCNPISGHNTLYWYLQNLGQGPELLIRYENEEAVDDSQLPKDRFSAERLKGVDSTLKIQPAELGDSAVYLCASSLDRASGGAGNEQFFGPGTRLTVL.

The chain uses TRBV11-2 and TRBJ1-2; a possible D gene is TRBD1 (5 bases). Germline-derived CDR1 and CDR2 are SGHAT and FQNNGV. The CDR3 has 16 amino acids. Trimming stripped 6 bases from V and 0 bases from J, with 17 bases between. CDR3 region: CASRGAGTEPNYGYTF. The CDR3 DNA sequence: TGTGCCAGCAGGGGAGCAGGGACCGAGCCTAACTATGGCTACACCTTC.

The V call is TRBV27, the J call TRBJ2-1; TRBD1 matches at 8 bases. J was trimmed by 6 bases and V by 2 bases; bases with no gene match: 6. CDR1 and CDR2 from the germline V gene are MNHEY and SMNVEV (reference sequence). The CDR3 extends over 15 amino acids. CDR3 nucleotide sequence: TGTGCCAGCAGTTTAGCCCAGGGGGCTGTCAATGAGCAGTTCTTC. Residues: CASSLAQGAVNEQFF.

The chain links TRBV6-2 or TRBV6-3 to TRBJ1-5, with TRBD1 identical over 7 bases. The CDR3 is made up of 14 amino acids. Trimming removed 2 bases from V and 2 bases from J; junction bases left unmatched: 0. In germline, CDR1 is MNHEY, CDR2 SVGEGT. The CDR3 coding sequence is TGTGCCAGCAGTTACGACAGGGGCAATCAGCCCCAGCATTTT. Its translation: CASSYDRGNQPQHF.

As DNA, the CDR3 is TGTGCCAGCAGCGCAACAGGGGTATATGGCTACACCTTC. Amino acid sequence: CASSATGVYGYTF. V usage is TRBV7-9 and J usage is TRBJ1-2, with TRBD1 identical over 7 bases. J was trimmed by 5 bases and V by 5 bases; bases with no gene match: 5. The CDR3 spans 13 residues. CDR1 and CDR2 (germline): SEHNR, FQNEAQ (reference sequence).

The CDR3 DNA reads TGTGCCAGCAGCGTTTCCCCCCAGGGGGGGGACGAGCAGTACTTC. Translated, it gives CASSVSPQGGDEQYF. The chain links TRBV9 to TRBJ2-7, with D possibly being TRBD1 or TRBD2 (7 bases each). From germline, CDR1 is SGDLS and CDR2 YYNGEE. Trimming left V 2 bases short and J 5 bases short, with 17 bases between. The CDR3 is 15 amino acids.

This clone was counted a single time. The chain combines TRBV19 with TRBJ2-1; D is undetermined. The germline V gene encodes CDR1 LNHDA and CDR2 SQIVND (reference sequence). The CDR3 is 14 residues long. V gave up 0 bases and J gave up 7 bases, with 10 bases separating them. CDR3 sequence reads: CASSIEGILNEQFF. The CDR3 region has the DNA TGTGCCAGTAGTATAGAAGGGATTCTAAATGAGCAGTTCTTC. The full variable domain, with the rest looked up from reference TRBV19 and TRBJ2-1, is DGGITQSPKYLFRKEGQNVTLSCEQNLNHDAMYWYRQDPGQGLRLIYYSQIVNDFQKGDIAEGYSVSREKKESFPLTVTSAQKNPTAFYLCASSIEGILNEQFFGPGTRLTVL.